This T cell receptor (beta chain) was sequenced during a study of shared clonotypes between healthy human individuals. A split of CD4+ cells into CD45RA+ naive and CD45RA-negative memory subsets was performed. TCRdb keeps only in-frame clones here, not all; method: immunoSEQ multiplex PCR. Of about 2.3 million clones listed, 92% were seen once; the top ten hold approximately 0.41%. Germline V gene sequence: CDR1 SGHKS, CDR2 YYEKEE (reference sequence). V was clipped by 0 bases and J by 3 bases, with 9 bases between them. CDR3 length equals 14 residues. This TCR was sampled from a young man in good health. Some clones in this sample may be carry-over from other donors' samples. Sequenced sample: naive CD4+ T cells from PBMCs. Specified subset: CD45RA+ positively selected. The chain couples TRBV5-5 to TRBJ1-1; unclear D gene. CDR3 protein: CASSLVREDTEAFF. The DNA of the CDR3 is TGTGCCAGCAGCTTGGTAAGGGAGGACACTGAAGCTTTCTTT.